Listed below are T cell receptor beta chains from one sample, sequenced in a study of post-analysis software for immune sequencing data. TCRdb reprocessed the PCR reads with MiXCR, giving one entry per CDR3 protein. The sample consists of 600,000 to 750,000 distinct CDR3 sequences, over 45% of them appearing once. Sample: blood. The receptor set was obtained from a girl aged 2 to 9 with multiple sclerosis. The CDR3 runs from the conserved cysteine through the conserved F or W. A D gene is named only where the DNA matches it firmly. Expanded clones get a size class; other rows say once, few or many, or leave the size out.

d_call | j_call | v_call | clone_size | cdr3_nt | cdr3_aa
. | TRBJ2-5 | TRBV2 | . | TGTGCCAGCAGGGCCGGCAGGGCGGAGACCCAGTACTTC | CASRAGRAETQYF
. | TRBJ2-1 | TRBV3-1 | . | TGTGCCAGCAGCCAAGTATGGCAACGGGTAGGGTCCTACAATGAGCAGTTCTTC | CASSQVWQRVGSYNEQFF
. | TRBJ2-3 | TRBV12-5 | few | TGTGCTAGTGGTCTTGCGATAACAGATACGCAGTATTTT | CASGLAITDTQYF
. | TRBJ1-2 | TRBV7-2 | . | TGTGCCAGCAGCACCTATCAGGGGATGAACTATGGCTACACCTTC | CASSTYQGMNYGYTF
TRBD2 | TRBJ2-5 | TRBV4-1 | . | TGCGCCAGCGGACTAGCGGCCCCAGAGACCCAGTACTTC | CASGLAAPETQYF
. | TRBJ2-4 | TRBV2 | . | TGTGCCAGCAGTCGGGAAACCCGTCTAGAGAACATTCAGTACTTC | CASSRETRLENIQYF
. | TRBJ2-1 | TRBV5-1 | . | TGCGCCAGCAGCTTGAGGCAGGGCGAAAGCAATGAGCAGTTCTTC | CASSLRQGESNEQFF
. | TRBJ2-3 | TRBV6-2/TRBV6-3 | . | TGTGCCAGCAAAACCGGGACGGCGGCTAGCACAGATACGCAGTATTTT | CASKTGTAASTDTQYF
. | TRBJ2-1 | TRBV20-1 | . | TGCAGTGCTAGAATATTGGGGGTGAATGAGCAGTTCTTC | CSARILGVNEQFF
. | TRBJ2-7 | TRBV15 | once | TGTGCCACCAGCATTAAGGGAGGGGGCAGGGACGAGCAGTACTTC | CATSIKGGGRDEQYF
. | TRBJ2-4 | TRBV20-1 | . | TGCAGTGCTAGAGAAAACCTGAAAAACATTCAGTACTTC | CSARENLKNIQYF
. | TRBJ2-6 | TRBV4-2 | few | TGTGCCAGCAGCCCCTCATCAGGGATCTCTGGGGCCAACGTCCTGACTTTC | CASSPSSGISGANVLTF
TRBD1 | TRBJ2-5 | TRBV7-2 | . | TGTGCCAGCAGCGCCGGGACAGGGGGATATCAAGAGACCCAGTACTTC | CASSAGTGGYQETQYF
TRBD2 | TRBJ2-1 | TRBV2 | . | TGTGCCAGCAGCGGCAGGACTAGCGGGATTAATAATGAGCAGTTCTTC | CASSGRTSGINNEQFF
. | TRBJ1-1 | TRBV6-6 | once | TGTGCCAGCAGGATAGGGGGGGACGTCACTGAAGCTTTCTTT | CASRIGGDVTEAFF
TRBD2 | TRBJ2-7 | TRBV5-6 | few | TGTGCCAGCAGCTTGGCTGGGCGGGGGAACGAGCAGTACTTC | CASSLAGRGNEQYF
. | TRBJ2-5 | TRBV7-9 | . | TGTGCCAGCAGCTTACGGGGAATGGGTCACGAGACCCAGTACTTC | CASSLRGMGHETQYF
TRBD2 | TRBJ2-7 | TRBV4-2 | few | TGTGCCAGCAGCCAGAGGACTAGCGATATCATTTTTTACGAGCAGTACTTC | CASSQRTSDIIFYEQYF
TRBD1 | TRBJ1-1 | TRBV18 | . | TGTGCCAGCTCACCCCTCAGGACAGGGGGCGGGAATATGAACACTGAAGCTTTCTTT | CASSPLRTGGGNMNTEAFF
. | TRBJ2-7 | TRBV13 | few | TGTGCCAGCAGCTCCACTTGGGACGGCGCCATACGCGAGCAGTACTTC | CASSSTWDGAIREQYF
TRBD2 | TRBJ2-1 | TRBV20-1 | . | TGCAGTGCTAGACTAGCGGGGCTCCGATACAATGAGCAGTTCTTC | CSARLAGLRYNEQFF